The 22 T cell receptor beta chains reported below all come from one sample, sequenced in a study of graft-versus-host responses after intestinal transplantation. Produced via immunoSEQ multiplex PCR; TCRdb's table is partial and in-frame only. The repertoire consists of 20,000 to 25,000 clones, with roughly 89% occurring once and the leading ten covering just over 5%. The sample here was PBMCs, taken around 65 days after intestinal transplantation. These receptors all come from a human patient who received an intestinal transplant, so some T cells may come from the graft donor.

The genes are TRBV4-3 and TRBJ2-3; D remains unclear. V was pared by 4 bases and J by 6 bases, with 14 bases between. The germline gives CDR1 LGHNA, CDR2 YSLEER. The CDR3 is 14 residues long. The CDR3 nucleotides are TGCGCCAGCAGCCTCAGCCCCGGGTATGATACGCAGTATTTT. It specifies CASSLSPGYDTQYF.

The chain carries TRBV6-1 and TRBJ2-3, with D maybe TRBD1 (7 bases). Trimming stripped 7 bases from V and 2 bases from J, with 16 bases between. Germline CDR1 is MNHNS and CDR2 is SASEGT. The CDR3 contains 15 residues. CDR3 nucleotides: TGTGCCAGCACCAACCAGGGGGGCCTCACAGATACGCAGTATTTT. Protein sequence: CASTNQGGLTDTQYF.

This rearrangement joins TRBV7-9 to TRBJ2-3; D remains ambiguous. The CDR3 runs to 12 residues. Trimming shortened V by 7 bases and J by 2 bases, and 7 bases separated the two germline ends. Germline assignment: CDR1 SEHNR and CDR2 FQNEAQ (reference sequence). CDR3: CASTGYTDTQYF. The CDR3, as DNA: TGTGCCAGCACCGGATACACAGATACGCAGTATTTT.

The rearrangement joins TRBV18 to TRBJ2-7; the match to TRBD1 covers 7 bases. The germline V gene encodes CDR1 KGHSH and CDR2 LQKENI. The junction had 5 bases not matched to a gene; V was cut back by 3 bases and J by 3 bases. The CDR3 totals 14 residues. This chain's CDR3 is CASSPNRGSYEQYF. CDR3 coding DNA: TGTGCCAGCTCACCGAACAGGGGAAGCTACGAGCAGTACTTC. The full variable domain, with the rest looked up from reference TRBV18 and TRBJ2-7, is NAGVMQNPRHLVRRRGQEARLRCSPMKGHSHVYWYRQLPEEGLKFMVYLQKENIIDESGMPKERFSAEFPKEGPSILRIQQVVRGDSAAYFCASSPNRGSYEQYFGPGTRLTVT.

The rearrangement uses TRBV6-5 and TRBJ2-7, with TRBD2 matching over 10 bases. J lost 2 bases, V lost 6 bases, and 7 bases had no gene match. This CDR3 spans 15 amino acids. Per germline, CDR1 MNHEY and CDR2 SVGAGI. As DNA, the CDR3 is TGTGCCAGCAGCTCTACTAGCGGGGTCACCTACGAGCAGTACTTC. Protein product: CASSSTSGVTYEQYF.

The genes are TRBV6-1 and TRBJ1-2; tentatively, D is TRBD1 (5 bases). V lost 0 bases to trimming and J lost 7 bases, with 9 bases between them. The CDR3 extends over 13 amino acids. In germline, CDR1 is MNHNS, CDR2 SASEGT. CDR3 sequence (DNA): TGTGCCAGCAGTGAAGCGAGGGGTCGTGGCTACACCTTC. Its translation is CASSEARGRGYTF.

The rearrangement joins TRBV4-3 to TRBJ2-1; no definite D call. The V gene's germline CDR1 is LGHNA and CDR2 YSLEER. The CDR3 has 15 residues. V was trimmed by 1 base and J by 5 bases, leaving 12 bases between them. CDR3 coding DNA: TGCGCCAGCAGCCAAGCCCGTCTACCCAACAATGAGCAGTTCTTC. This codes for CASSQARLPNNEQFF.

The V call is TRBV4-1, the J call TRBJ1-1, with D possibly being TRBD1 (5 bases). Trimming pared 0 bases from V and 0 bases from J, leaving 8 bases between. The germline V gene encodes CDR1 MGHRA and CDR2 YSYEKL. The CDR3 extends over 15 amino acids. CDR3 sequence (DNA): TGCGCCAGCAGCCAAGATGGGGGATTGAACACTGAAGCTTTCTTT. Amino acid sequence: CASSQDGGLNTEAFF.

This clone appeared a few times. The CDR3: CASSLWSISGYEQYF. The CDR3, as DNA: TGTGCCAGCAGCTTATGGAGTATTAGCGGTTACGAGCAGTACTTC. V is TRBV13 and J is TRBJ2-7, with D possibly being TRBD2 (6 bases). Trimming removed 2 bases at V and 4 bases at J, with 15 bases between. CDR1 and CDR2 (germline): PRHDT, FYEKMQ (reference sequence). The CDR3 sequence is 15 residues long. The variable domain in full, completed from reference TRBV13 and TRBJ2-7, reads AAGVIQSPRHLIKEKRETATLKCYPIPRHDTVYWYQQGPGQDPQFLISFYEKMQSDKGSIPDRFSAQQFSDYHSELNMSSLELGDSALYFCASSLWSISGYEQYFGPGTRLTVT.

The chain uses TRBV9 and TRBJ1-1; D gene uncertain. The CDR3 is made up of 13 amino acids. From germline, CDR1 is SGDLS and CDR2 YYNGEE. V lost 1 base and J lost 1, with 5 bases in between. CDR3 amino acids: CASSVSSNTEAFF. CDR3 in DNA: TGTGCCAGCAGCGTAAGTTCGAACACTGAAGCTTTCTTT.

This chain connects TRBV4-3 to TRBJ1-4; unclear D gene. Germline V gene lookup returns CDR1 LGHNA and CDR2 YSLEER. CDR3 size: 14 residues. Trimming left V 4 bases short and J 8 bases short, with 14 bases between. The CDR3 protein is CASSPLGPSEKLFF. Written as DNA, the CDR3 is TGCGCCAGCAGCCCCCTAGGACCGTCGGAAAAACTGTTTTTT.

V and J are TRBV25-1 and TRBJ2-3, with 13 bases identical to TRBD2. The V gene end was trimmed by 5 bases and the J gene end by 0 bases; junction bases not matched to a gene: 8. CDR3 length: 18 residues. Germline V lookup: CDR1 MGHDK, CDR2 SYGVNS. DNA for the CDR3: TGTGCCAGCAGTCAGACTAGCGGGGGGCCCCCTAGCACAGATACGCAGTATTTT. Translated, it gives CASSQTSGGPPSTDTQYF.

The genes are TRBV11-2 and TRBJ2-2, with unresolved D. Germline CDR1 and CDR2: SGHAT and FQNNGV. The CDR3 is 15 amino acids. V gave up 0 bases and J gave up 7 bases, with 12 bases separating them. CDR3 sequence reads: CASSLDPRKNGELFF. The CDR3 bases are TGTGCCAGCAGCTTAGATCCTAGGAAAAACGGGGAGCTGTTTTTT.

The J gene is TRBJ1-1, the V gene TRBV6-1; 7 bases are a match to TRBD1. Per the germline V gene, CDR1 is MNHNS and CDR2 is SASEGT. The V segment lost 4 bases and the J segment 1 base; nucleotides outside the gene matches: 3. The CDR3 sequence is 14 residues long. The CDR3 nucleotides read TGTGCCAGCAGTGGACAGGGATGGAACACTGAAGCTTTCTTT. Residues: CASSGQGWNTEAFF.

This chain uses TRBV29-1 with TRBJ1-1; no reliable D call. V shed 2 bases and J shed 4 bases, with 11 bases lying between them. CDR1 and CDR2 from the germline V gene are SQVTM and ANQGSEA. The CDR3 spans 13 residues. The CDR3: CSVEPGRGTEAFF. CDR3 DNA: TGCAGCGTTGAACCAGGACGGGGCACTGAAGCTTTCTTT.

The chain recombines TRBV21-1 with TRBJ1-5; the table calls TRBD1, which could not be checked here. TRBV21-1 is a listed pseudogene. The CDR3 has 18 residues. Here the CDR3 reads CASSHENDSFFYNQPQHF. The CDR3 DNA is TGTGCCAGCAGCCATGAAAATGACAGTTTTTTTTACAATCAGCCCCAGCATTTT.

The CDR3 protein is CASSGPSSYEQYF. CDR3 DNA: TGTGCCAGCAGTGGGCCAAGCTCCTACGAGCAGTACTTC. The chain couples TRBV7-9 to TRBJ2-7; D is ambiguous. Deletions cut 6 bases from V and 0 bases from J, with 9 bases between. This CDR3 is built from 13 residues. Germline V lookup: CDR1 SEHNR, CDR2 FQNEAQ (reference sequence).

Only one count was recorded for this clone. The V gene is TRBV29-1, the J gene TRBJ1-1, with 10 positions matching TRBD1. CDR1 SQVTM and CDR2 ANQGSEA come from the germline V gene. The J segment lost 1 base and the V segment lost 6 bases, leaving 11 bases of the junction unmatched. The length of the CDR3 is 16 residues. CDR3 sequence reads: CSVRGGQGSGNTEAFF. CDR3 sequence (DNA): TGCAGCGTGAGGGGGGGACAGGGGAGTGGGAACACTGAAGCTTTCTTT.

This chain connects TRBV20-1 to TRBJ1-1; D ambiguous. The V and J ends lost 1 base and 3 bases respectively, with 3 bases between them. The CDR3 has 11 amino acids. Germline CDR1 reads DFQATT; CDR2 reads SNEGSKA (reference sequence). DNA for the CDR3: TGCAGTGCTAGAGGGGACACTGAAGCTTTCTTT. The encoded protein is CSARGDTEAFF.

The CDR3 spells CASSVGQRLTGNSDTQYF. In DNA form, the CDR3 reads TGTGCCAGCAGCGTAGGACAGCGCCTTACTGGAAACTCAGATACGCAGTATTTT. The J gene is TRBJ2-3, the V gene TRBV9; D might be TRBD1 (5 bases). Germline assignment: CDR1 SGDLS and CDR2 YYNGEE. Trimming took 0 bases from V and 4 from J, leaving 21 bases between them. The CDR3 loop spans 18 amino acids.

The chain carries TRBV5-4 and TRBJ1-1, with D unclear. V was cut by 1 base and J by 1 base, with 11 bases left in between. The CDR3 consists of 15 residues. The V gene's germline CDR1 is SGHNT and CDR2 YYREEE (reference sequence). The CDR3 sequence: CASSLYAISNTEAFF. The CDR3, as DNA: TGTGCCAGCAGCTTGTACGCCATATCGAACACTGAAGCTTTCTTT.

The chain couples TRBV18 to TRBJ2-5, with D tentatively TRBD1 or TRBD2 (6 bases each). Germline-derived CDR1 and CDR2 are KGHSH and LQKENI. This CDR3 has 16 amino acids. V was pared by 3 bases and J by 3 bases, with 17 bases between. The CDR3 here is CASSPYLGGRKETQYF. CDR3 nucleotides: TGTGCCAGCTCACCCTACCTAGGGGGGCGCAAAGAGACCCAGTACTTC.